The rows below give T cell receptor beta chains drawn from one sample of a study of spatial heterogeneity in lung cancer. TCRdb processed the 5' RACE reads anew with MiXCR; each CDR3 protein has one entry. Altogether roughly 10,000 distinct CDR3 sequences are present, nearly 5.5% being singletons, with the ten largest covering 25% to 30%. The specimen was PBMCs, collected at surgery. The receptors here all came from a male donor with early-stage non-small cell lung cancer. Each CDR3 is given with its conserved first and last residue. A D gene is named only where the DNA matches it firmly. Clone size is shown for a subset of rows, as once, few, many or a class of expanded clone.

CDR3aa	CDR3nt	v_gene	j_gene	d_gene	abundance
CSVLAGVDGYTF	TGCAGCGTATTGGCCGGGGTCGATGGCTACACCTTC	TRBV29-1	TRBJ1-2	NA	many
CSVRNAEIGRQYF	TGCAGCGTGCGTAACGCGGAAATCGGTAGGCAGTACTTC	TRBV29-1	TRBJ2-7	NA	many
CASISDGVEQFF	TGTGCCAGCATCTCCGACGGGGTTGAGCAGTTCTTC	TRBV28	TRBJ2-1	NA	many
CASSFEGKNIQYF	TGTGCCAGCAGCTTCGAGGGAAAAAACATTCAGTACTTC	TRBV7-2	TRBJ2-4	NA	many
CASSLSIPGDGYEQYF	TGCGCCAGCAGCCTATCCATCCCCGGGGACGGCTACGAGCAGTACTTC	TRBV5-1	TRBJ2-7	NA	medium-sized
CASSEYNSPLHF	TGTGCCAGCAGCGAATATAATTCACCCCTCCACTTT	TRBV7-2	TRBJ1-6	NA	many
CASSDVLAGDQFF	TGTGCCAGCAGCGATGTTTTAGCGGGAGATCAGTTCTTC	TRBV7-3	TRBJ2-1	TRBD2	NA
CASRETQYF	TGTGCCAGCAGAGAGACCCAGTACTTC	TRBV3-1	TRBJ2-5	NA	many
CASWGQGSGTDTQYF	TGTGCCAGCTGGGGTCAGGGTAGCGGCACAGATACGCAGTATTTT	TRBV12-3/TRBV12-4	TRBJ2-3	NA	NA
CSVGEVWGQPQYF	TGCAGCGTAGGCGAGGTTTGGGGGCAGCCGCAGTACTTC	TRBV29-1	TRBJ2-7	NA	many
CASSYRQGAGANVLTF	TGTGCCAGCAGTTACCGACAGGGAGCTGGGGCCAACGTCCTGACTTTC	TRBV6-2/TRBV6-3	TRBJ2-6	TRBD1	many
CSVGPGLTEEKLFF	TGCAGCGTAGGGCCTGGCCTCACGGAGGAAAAACTGTTTTTT	TRBV29-1	TRBJ1-4	NA	many
CASSLGLADTEAFF	TGTGCCAGCAGCTTAGGACTGGCGGACACTGAAGCTTTCTTT	TRBV5-8	TRBJ1-1	NA	many
CASSFGRRGDTQYF	TGTGCCAGCAGCTTCGGGAGGCGGGGAGATACGCAGTATTTT	TRBV13	TRBJ2-3	TRBD2	medium-sized
CASSLGGPTDTQYF	TGCGCCAGCAGCTTAGGGGGCCCCACAGATACGCAGTATTTT	TRBV5-1	TRBJ2-3	TRBD1	medium-sized
CASSRTGATDTQYF	TGTGCCAGCAGTCGTACGGGTGCTACAGATACGCAGTATTTT	TRBV9	TRBJ2-3	NA	many
CASSKEVGNEQFF	TGTGCCAGCAGCAAAGAGGTGGGGAATGAGCAGTTCTTC	TRBV21-1	TRBJ2-1	NA	many
CASSQEGLVETGELFF	TGTGCCAGCAGCCAAGAGGGACTAGTCGAGACCGGGGAGCTGTTTTTT	TRBV3-1	TRBJ2-2	TRBD2	NA
CASSWLAGWSSYNEQFF	TGTGCCAGCAGCTGGTTGGCGGGGTGGAGCTCCTACAATGAGCAGTTCTTC	TRBV5-6	TRBJ2-1	NA	many
CSHTWVGDTQYF	TGCAGTCACACCTGGGTCGGGGATACGCAGTATTTT	TRBV20-1	TRBJ2-3	NA	medium-sized
CASSLKETQYF	TGTGCCAGCAGTCTAAAAGAGACCCAGTACTTC	TRBV12-3/TRBV12-4	TRBJ2-5	NA	medium-sized
CSASQVPSSYNEQFF	TGCAGTGCTAGCCAAGTTCCTAGCTCCTACAATGAGCAGTTCTTC	TRBV20-1	TRBJ2-1	NA	large
CASSVGYSYEQYF	TGTGCCAGCAGCGTAGGCTACTCCTACGAGCAGTACTTC	TRBV9	TRBJ2-7	NA	many
CASSLGTSGGPKETQYF	TGTGCCAGCAGCCTCGGGACTAGCGGGGGGCCAAAAGAGACCCAGTACTTC	TRBV5-5	TRBJ2-5	TRBD2	many
CASSHLDFPTQYF	TGTGCCAGCAGCCACCTGGACTTTCCTACGCAGTATTTT	TRBV4-2	TRBJ2-3	NA	medium-sized
CASSSNLLTSATFNEQFF	TGCGCCAGCAGCTCAAACCTCCTGACTAGCGCCACGTTCAATGAGCAGTTCTTC	TRBV5-1	TRBJ2-1	TRBD2	many
CASRTDRNTGELFF	TGTGCCAGCAGAACGGACAGGAACACCGGGGAGCTGTTTTTT	TRBV7-2	TRBJ2-2	NA	NA
CASSPDGETQYF	TGTGCCAGCAGTCCGGACGGGGAGACCCAGTACTTC	TRBV12-3/TRBV12-4	TRBJ2-5	NA	many
CASRGLVGTDTQYF	TGTGCCAGCAGGGGACTAGTAGGCACAGATACGCAGTATTTT	TRBV6-6	TRBJ2-3	TRBD2	NA
CASSETVKGLDYGYTF	TGTGCCAGCAGCGAGACCGTGAAAGGACTAGACTATGGCTACACCTTC	TRBV9	TRBJ1-2	NA	medium-sized
CASSFGGGSGANVLTF	TGTGCCAGCAGTTTTGGAGGGGGGTCCGGGGCCAACGTCCTGACTTTC	TRBV27	TRBJ2-6	NA	medium-sized
CSVAVYNEQFF	TGCAGCGTCGCCGTTTACAATGAGCAGTTCTTC	TRBV29-1	TRBJ2-1	NA	many
CATSDSRGETQYF	TGTGCCACCAGTGATTCGCGCGGGGAGACCCAGTACTTC	TRBV24-1	TRBJ2-5	NA	few
CATRGLNTEAFF	TGTGCCACGAGGGGGCTGAACACTGAAGCTTTCTTT	TRBV28	TRBJ1-1	TRBD1	many
CASSRSVRDYGYTF	TGTGCCAGCTCCCGGTCAGTGAGGGACTATGGCTACACCTTC	TRBV18	TRBJ1-2	NA	many
CSVEEEEGTGEQYF	TGCAGCGTTGAAGAAGAGGAGGGAACGGGCGAGCAGTACTTC	TRBV29-1	TRBJ2-7	NA	NA
CASSNRGESYEQYF	TGTGCCAGCTCCAACCGGGGCGAAAGCTACGAGCAGTACTTC	TRBV28	TRBJ2-7	NA	NA
CASSQDGRPDYEQYF	TGTGCCAGCAGCCAAGATGGCAGGCCCGACTACGAGCAGTACTTC	TRBV3-1	TRBJ2-7	NA	medium-sized
CSAWGLAQGEQFF	TGCAGTGCCTGGGGACTAGCGCAAGGGGAGCAGTTCTTC	TRBV20-1	TRBJ2-1	TRBD2	few
CASSQEAGGGVADTQYF	TGCGCCAGCAGCCAAGAGGCGGGAGGGGGGGTGGCAGATACGCAGTATTTT	TRBV4-1	TRBJ2-3	TRBD2	many
CSARTGTLSQYF	TGCAGTGCTAGGACCGGGACTTTGTCCCAGTACTTC	TRBV20-1	TRBJ2-5	NA	medium-sized
CASSQATGGWYEQYF	TGCGCCAGCAGCCAAGCCACAGGGGGGTGGTACGAGCAGTACTTC	TRBV4-3	TRBJ2-7	TRBD1	few
CASSRGRLLQLRANVLTF	TGTGCCAGCAGCCGGGGACGACTCCTCCAACTACGGGCCAACGTCCTGACTTTC	TRBV7-9	TRBJ2-6	NA	few
CASSEQGSYNEQFF	TGTGCCAGCAGTGAACAGGGCAGCTACAATGAGCAGTTCTTC	TRBV2	TRBJ2-1	NA	few
CASSETGVNYGYTF	TGTGCCAGCAGTGAAACAGGAGTAAACTATGGCTACACCTTC	TRBV2	TRBJ1-2	NA	few
CSVSEFINQPQHF	TGCAGCGTTTCAGAGTTTATTAATCAGCCCCAGCATTTT	TRBV29-1	TRBJ1-5	NA	medium-sized
CASSSSGSWETQYF	TGTGCCAGCAGTTCCAGCGGGAGTTGGGAGACCCAGTACTTC	TRBV6-2/TRBV6-3	TRBJ2-5	TRBD2	medium-sized
CASSPFSGGPETEAFF	TGTGCCAGCTCACCCTTTTCCGGAGGGCCGGAGACTGAAGCTTTCTTT	TRBV18	TRBJ1-1	NA	medium-sized